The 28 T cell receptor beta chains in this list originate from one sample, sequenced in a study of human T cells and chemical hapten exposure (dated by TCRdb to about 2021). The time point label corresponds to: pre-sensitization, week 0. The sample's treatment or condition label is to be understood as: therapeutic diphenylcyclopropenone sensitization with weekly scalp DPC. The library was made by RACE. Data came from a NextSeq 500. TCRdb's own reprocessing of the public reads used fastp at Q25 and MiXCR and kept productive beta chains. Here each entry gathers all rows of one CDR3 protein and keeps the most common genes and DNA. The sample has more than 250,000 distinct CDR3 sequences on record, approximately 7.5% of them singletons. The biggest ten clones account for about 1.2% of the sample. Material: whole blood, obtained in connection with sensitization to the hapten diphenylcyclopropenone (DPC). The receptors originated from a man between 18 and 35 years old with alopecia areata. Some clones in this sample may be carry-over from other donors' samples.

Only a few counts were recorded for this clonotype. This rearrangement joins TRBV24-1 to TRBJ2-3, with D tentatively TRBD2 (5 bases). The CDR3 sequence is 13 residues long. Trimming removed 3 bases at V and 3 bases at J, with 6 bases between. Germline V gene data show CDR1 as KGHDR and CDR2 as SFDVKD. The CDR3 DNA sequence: TGTGCCACCAGTGATCGGACTACAGATACGCAGTATTTT. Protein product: CATSDRTTDTQYF.

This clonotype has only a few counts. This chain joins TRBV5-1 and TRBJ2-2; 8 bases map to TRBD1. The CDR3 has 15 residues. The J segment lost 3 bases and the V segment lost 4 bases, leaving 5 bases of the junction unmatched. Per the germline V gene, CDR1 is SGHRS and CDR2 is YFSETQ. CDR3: CASSMDRADTGELFF. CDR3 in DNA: TGCGCCAGCAGCATGGACAGGGCCGACACCGGGGAGCTGTTTTTT.

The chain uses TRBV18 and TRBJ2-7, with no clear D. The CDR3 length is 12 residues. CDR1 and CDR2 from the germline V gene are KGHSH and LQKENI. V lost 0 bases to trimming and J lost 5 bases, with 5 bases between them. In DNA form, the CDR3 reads TGTGCCAGCTCACCACCTTCTCACGAGCAGTACGTC. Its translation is CASSPPSHEQYV.

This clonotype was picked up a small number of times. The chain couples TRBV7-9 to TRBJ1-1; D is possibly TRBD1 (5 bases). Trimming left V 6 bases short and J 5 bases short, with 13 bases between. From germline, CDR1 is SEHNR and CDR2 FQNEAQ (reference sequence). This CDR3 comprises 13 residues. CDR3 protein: CASRPDSATEAFF. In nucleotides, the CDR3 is TGTGCCAGCAGACCAGACAGCGCTACTGAAGCTTTCTTT.

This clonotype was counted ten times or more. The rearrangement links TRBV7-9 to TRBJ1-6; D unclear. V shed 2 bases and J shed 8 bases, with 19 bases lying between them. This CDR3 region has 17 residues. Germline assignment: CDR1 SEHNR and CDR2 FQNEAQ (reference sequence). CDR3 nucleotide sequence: TGTGCCAGCAGCTTATCGATTACGCGAAAACGGGATTCACCCCTCCACTTT. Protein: CASSLSITRKRDSPLHF. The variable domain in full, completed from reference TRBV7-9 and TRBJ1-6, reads DTGVSQNPRHKITKRGQNVTFRCDPISEHNRLYWYRQTLGQGPEFLTYFQNEAQLEKSRLLSDRFSAERPKGSFSTLEIQRTEQGDSAMYLCASSLSITRKRDSPLHFGNGTRLTVT.

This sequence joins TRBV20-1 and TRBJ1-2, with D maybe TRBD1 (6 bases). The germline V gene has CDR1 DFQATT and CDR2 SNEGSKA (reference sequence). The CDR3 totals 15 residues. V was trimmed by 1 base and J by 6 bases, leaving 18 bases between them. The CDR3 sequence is CSARVLRGRSDGYTF. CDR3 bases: TGCAGTGCTAGAGTCCTCAGGGGTAGATCGGATGGCTACACCTTC.

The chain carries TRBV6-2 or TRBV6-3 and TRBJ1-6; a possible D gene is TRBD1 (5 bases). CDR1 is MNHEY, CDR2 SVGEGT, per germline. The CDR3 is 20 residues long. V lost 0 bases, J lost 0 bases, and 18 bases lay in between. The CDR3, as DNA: TGTGCCAGCAGTTACTCCTTCGACAGTGGAATGAGCTCCTATAATTCACCCCTCCACTTT. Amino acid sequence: CASSYSFDSGMSSYNSPLHF.

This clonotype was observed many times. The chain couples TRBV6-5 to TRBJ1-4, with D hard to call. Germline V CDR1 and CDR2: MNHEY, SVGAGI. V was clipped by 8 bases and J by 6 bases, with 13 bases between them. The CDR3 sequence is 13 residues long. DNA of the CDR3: TGTGCCAGCGGGAGGGCGCCGGATGAAAAACTGTTTTTT. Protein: CASGRAPDEKLFF.

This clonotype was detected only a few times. The CDR3 nucleotides read TGTGCTAGTGGTTTGGTGTCCTTCCCCAGCCGGAATGAAAAACTGTTTTTT. Translating it yields CASGLVSFPSRNEKLFF. J is TRBJ1-4 and V is TRBV12-5; no clear D gene. The CDR3 loop spans 17 amino acids. The V and J ends lost 0 bases and 5 bases respectively, with 16 bases between them. The germline V gene encodes CDR1 LGHNT and CDR2 FRNRAP. Full variable domain (missing parts from reference TRBV12-5 and TRBJ1-4): DARVTQTPRHKVTEMGQEVTMRCQPILGHNTVFWYRQTMMQGLELLAYFRNRAPLDDSGMPKDRFSAEMPDATLATLKIQPSEPRDSAVYFCASGLVSFPSRNEKLFFGSGTQLSVL.

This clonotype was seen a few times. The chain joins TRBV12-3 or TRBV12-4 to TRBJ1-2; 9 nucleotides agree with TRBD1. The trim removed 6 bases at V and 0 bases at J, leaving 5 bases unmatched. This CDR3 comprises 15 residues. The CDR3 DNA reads TGTGCCAGCAGGGAACAGGGGGCGCCTAACTATGGCTACACCTTC. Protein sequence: CASREQGAPNYGYTF.

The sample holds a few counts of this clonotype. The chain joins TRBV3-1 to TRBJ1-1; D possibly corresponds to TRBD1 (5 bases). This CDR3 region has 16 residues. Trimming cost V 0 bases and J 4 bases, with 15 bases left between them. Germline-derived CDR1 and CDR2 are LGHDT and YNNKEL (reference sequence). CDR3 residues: CASSQDLGQGPTEAFF. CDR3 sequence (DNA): TGTGCCAGCAGCCAAGATCTAGGGCAGGGACCCACTGAAGCTTTCTTT. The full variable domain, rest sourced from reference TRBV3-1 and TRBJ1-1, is DTAVSQTPKYLVTQMGNDKSIKCEQNLGHDTMYWYKQDSKKFLKIMFSYNNKELIINETVPNRFSPKSPDKAHLNLHINSLELGDSAVYFCASSQDLGQGPTEAFFGQGTRLTVV.

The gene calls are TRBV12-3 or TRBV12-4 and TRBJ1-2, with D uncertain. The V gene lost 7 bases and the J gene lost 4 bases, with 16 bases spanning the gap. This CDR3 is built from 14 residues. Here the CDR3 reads CASTQTGHPYGYTF. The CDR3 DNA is TGTGCCAGCACTCAGACCGGCCACCCCTATGGCTACACCTTC.

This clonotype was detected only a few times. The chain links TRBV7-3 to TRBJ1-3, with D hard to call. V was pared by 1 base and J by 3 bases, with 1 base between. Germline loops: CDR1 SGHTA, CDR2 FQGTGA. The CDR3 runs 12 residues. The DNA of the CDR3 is TGTGCCAGCAGCTTAAATGGAAACACCATATATTTT. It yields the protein CASSLNGNTIYF.

This CDR3 reads CSAGTGGPYEQYF. CDR3 in DNA: TGCAGTGCTGGGACAGGGGGACCCTACGAGCAGTACTTC. The chain is built from TRBV20-1 and TRBJ2-7; 11 bases are shared with TRBD1. The CDR3 totals 13 residues. The trim removed 5 bases at V and 2 bases at J, leaving 2 bases unmatched. Germline V gene lookup returns CDR1 DFQATT and CDR2 SNEGSKA (reference sequence).

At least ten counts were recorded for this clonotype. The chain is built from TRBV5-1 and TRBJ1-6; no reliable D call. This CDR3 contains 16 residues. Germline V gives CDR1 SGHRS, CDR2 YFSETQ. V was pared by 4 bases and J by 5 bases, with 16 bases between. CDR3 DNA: TGCGCCAGCAGCCCGTTTAGTGAACGGGATAATTCACCCCTCCACTTT. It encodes CASSPFSERDNSPLHF.

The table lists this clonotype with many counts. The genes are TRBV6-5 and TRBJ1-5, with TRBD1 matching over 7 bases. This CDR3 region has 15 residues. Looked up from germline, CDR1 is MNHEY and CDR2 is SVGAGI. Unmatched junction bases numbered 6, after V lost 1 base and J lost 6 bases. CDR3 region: CASSYWRTGLQPQHF. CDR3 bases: TGTGCCAGCAGTTACTGGCGGACAGGTCTTCAGCCCCAGCATTTT.

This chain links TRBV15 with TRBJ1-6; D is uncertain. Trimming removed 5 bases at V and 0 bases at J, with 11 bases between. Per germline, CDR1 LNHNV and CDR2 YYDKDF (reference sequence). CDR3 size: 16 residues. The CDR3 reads CATSSRLSSYNSPLHF. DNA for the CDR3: TGTGCCACCAGCTCGCGACTCAGCTCCTATAATTCACCCCTCCACTTT.

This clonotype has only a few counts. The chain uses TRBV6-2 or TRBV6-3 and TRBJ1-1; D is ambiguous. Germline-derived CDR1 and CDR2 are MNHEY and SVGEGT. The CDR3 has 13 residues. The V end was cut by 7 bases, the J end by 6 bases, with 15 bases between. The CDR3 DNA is TGTGCCAGCACCCAGCCTGTCAGCGCTGAAGCTTTCTTT. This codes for CASTQPVSAEAFF.

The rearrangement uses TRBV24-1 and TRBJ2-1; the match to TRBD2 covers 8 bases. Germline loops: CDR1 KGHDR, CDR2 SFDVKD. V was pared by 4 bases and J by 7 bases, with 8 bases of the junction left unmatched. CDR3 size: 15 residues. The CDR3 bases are TGTGCCACCAGTGACTTGGTAGCGGGGTCGAATGAGCAGTTCTTC. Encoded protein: CATSDLVAGSNEQFF.

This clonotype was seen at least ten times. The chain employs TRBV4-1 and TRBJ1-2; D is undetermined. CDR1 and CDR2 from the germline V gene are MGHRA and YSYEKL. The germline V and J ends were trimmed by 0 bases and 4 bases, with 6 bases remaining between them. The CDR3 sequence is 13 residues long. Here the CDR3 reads CASSQETGYGYTF. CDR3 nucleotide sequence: TGCGCCAGCAGCCAAGAAACTGGCTATGGCTACACCTTC.

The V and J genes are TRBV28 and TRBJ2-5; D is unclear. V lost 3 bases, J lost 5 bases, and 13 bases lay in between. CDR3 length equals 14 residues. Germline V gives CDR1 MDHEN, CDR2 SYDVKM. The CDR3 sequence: CASSFPEKVETQYF. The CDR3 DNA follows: TGTGCCAGCAGTTTCCCGGAGAAGGTGGAGACCCAGTACTTC.

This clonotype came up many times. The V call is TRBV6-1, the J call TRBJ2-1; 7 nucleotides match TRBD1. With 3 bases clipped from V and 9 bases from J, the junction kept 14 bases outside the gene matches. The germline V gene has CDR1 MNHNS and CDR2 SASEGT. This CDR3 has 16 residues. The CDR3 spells CASSDERQGSHGEQFF. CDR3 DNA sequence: TGTGCCAGCAGTGACGAACGACAGGGCTCCCACGGTGAGCAGTTCTTC.

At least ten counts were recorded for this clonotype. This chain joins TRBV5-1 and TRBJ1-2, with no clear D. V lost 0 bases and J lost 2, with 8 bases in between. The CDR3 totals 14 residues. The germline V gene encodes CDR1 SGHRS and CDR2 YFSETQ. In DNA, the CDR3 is TGCGCCAGCAGCTTGGACGGCGGAAACTATGGCTACACCTTC. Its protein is CASSLDGGNYGYTF.

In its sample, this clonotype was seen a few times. Here the CDR3 reads CARRKQGSGTEAFF. The CDR3 DNA follows: TGCGCCAGACGGAAACAGGGCTCTGGCACTGAAGCTTTCTTT. The rearrangement joins TRBV5-1 to TRBJ1-1; maybe TRBD1 (6 bases). The germline CDR1 and CDR2 sequences are SGHRS and YFSETQ. V was clipped by 8 bases and J by 4 bases, with 18 bases between them. This CDR3 region has 14 residues.

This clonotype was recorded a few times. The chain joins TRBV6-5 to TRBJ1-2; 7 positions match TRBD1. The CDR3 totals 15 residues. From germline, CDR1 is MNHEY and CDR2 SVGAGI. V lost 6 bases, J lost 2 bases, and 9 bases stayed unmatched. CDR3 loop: CASRPLPGQNYGYTF. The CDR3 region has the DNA TGTGCCAGCAGACCGCTCCCGGGACAGAACTATGGCTACACCTTC.

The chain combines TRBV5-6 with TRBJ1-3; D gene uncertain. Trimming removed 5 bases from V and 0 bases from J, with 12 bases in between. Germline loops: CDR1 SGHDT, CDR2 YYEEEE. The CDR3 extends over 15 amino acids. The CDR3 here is CASRFPRASGNTIYF. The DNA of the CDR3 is TGTGCCAGCAGATTCCCGCGGGCCTCTGGAAACACCATATATTTT.

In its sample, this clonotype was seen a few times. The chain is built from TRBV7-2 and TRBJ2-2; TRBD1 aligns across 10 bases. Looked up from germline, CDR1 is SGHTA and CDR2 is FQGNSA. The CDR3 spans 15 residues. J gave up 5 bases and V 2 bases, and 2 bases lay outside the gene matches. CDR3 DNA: TGTGCCAGCAGCTTAAGGACAGGGGGAACCGGGGAGCTGTTTTTT. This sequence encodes CASSLRTGGTGELFF.

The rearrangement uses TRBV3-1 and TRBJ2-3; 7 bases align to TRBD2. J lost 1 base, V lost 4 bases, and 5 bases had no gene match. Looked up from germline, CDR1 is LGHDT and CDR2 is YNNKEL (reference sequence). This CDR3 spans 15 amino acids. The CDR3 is CASSRRDYRTDTQYF. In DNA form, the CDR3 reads TGTGCCAGCAGCCGACGGGACTACCGCACAGATACGCAGTATTTT.